This TCR beta chain was identified in a study of T cells in Graves' hyperthyroidism and ophthalmopathy (dated by TCRdb to between 2018 and 2021). Context from the whole study: Peripheral blood samples were taken at the time of initial diagnosis, prior to any treatment. To identify TCR V-J signatures that set the groups apart, the researchers used a discovery cohort of roughly 100 patients, made up of 43 with Graves' ophthalmopathy and some 55 with stable Graves' hyperthyroidism. Prospective prediction of ophthalmopathy was tested in an independent validation cohort of 18 to 20 hyperthyroidism patients and 17 patients who later progressed to ophthalmopathy. The 100 or so discovery patients were randomly divided into training and test sets at a 7:3 ratio. Thyroid tissue and blood T-cell repertoires from six Graves' hyperthyroidism patients were also compared in the study. Following sampling, methimazole starting at 30 mg daily was given to hyperthyroidism patients, and high-dose intravenous methylprednisolone was given to ophthalmopathy patients. The paper describes TCR Vbeta CDR3 sequencing of 130 to 150 peripheral blood samples, made up of 40 to 45 ophthalmopathy patients, approximately 73 hyperthyroidism patients and 17 progressor patients.

TCR beta CDR3 regions were amplified from RNA transcripts. For the first round of RT-PCR on the TCR CDR3, the HTBI primer set was used together with the Qiagen OneStep RT-PCR kit. The libraries were constructed in a second round of multiplex PCR and then size-selected and purified. The libraries were sequenced on an Illumina HiSeq2000 using paired-end 100 bp reads. As for the authors' bioinformatics: Raw data were processed with SOAPnuke, discarding reads with adapters, uncalled bases, mean Phred below 15, or no exact constant-primer or identifier match. COPE v1.2.5 was used to merge the high-quality paired reads, and each unique nucleotide sequence was defined as a clonotype. MiTCR v1.1 was used to align clonotypes to the IMGT TRBV, TRBD and TRBJ reference segments. The analysis was restricted to V-J combinations with a frequency above 0.0001, which together covered just over 99% of the repertoires. The TCS score was defined as F50 (clonal expansion) divided by E x V (chaos), with BLOSUM62-based TCRdist calculated between CDR3 peptides within each V-J. Welch's t-statistics and random forest reduced roughly 530 V-J features to 13, which were used in a naive Bayes classifier (R e1071). The public reads were run again by TCRdb, first through fastp at Q25 and then through MiXCR, and only productive beta chains were kept. Every distinct CDR3 protein forms one entry, paired with its most common genes and DNA. The V and J calls were determined by TCRdb, not by the authors. The sample profile shows more than 450,000 distinct CDR3 sequences; around 20% of them were found once. The ten largest make up about 45% of the sample.

Taken from the germline V gene, the CDR1 and CDR2 loops are SNHLY and FYNNEI. Measured from the cysteine to the phenylalanine, the CDR3 is 13 residues long. Only the CDR3 DNA is retained, 39 bases long and in frame from the first base. V sheds 4 bases and J sheds 2 bases, leaving 7 bases between their ends. In this sample, this clonotype turned up many times. The antigen this receptor binds is unknown. No much larger clonotype is one base removed from it; base qualities were not supplied. The paper's findings and limits, for the study overall: Most expanded thyroid clonotypes (frequency above 0.001) were also found in blood, which suggests that blood repertoires may mirror thyroid immune responses. No statistical method was used to fix the sample size in advance, and group allocation was not hidden from the investigators. In validation, the model predicted progression to ophthalmopathy a median of around six months before onset, with roughly 71% sensitivity and roughly 77% specificity. A 13 V-J signature model separated ophthalmopathy from stable hyperthyroidism, with about 90% sensitivity and about 81% specificity in cross-validation and 80%/75% in testing.

Moderately to severely active disease, a Clinical Activity Score of at least 3, a NOSPECS grade of at least 4, and a duration under 3 months were present in ophthalmopathy patients. Any patient with an uncontrolled infection, another autoimmune disease, pregnancy or lactation was excluded. Diagnoses were established on the basis of clinical symptoms, serum thyroxine and TRAb, thyroid ultrasound, and orbital computed tomography. PBMCs were isolated from more than 9 ml of fresh peripheral blood by Ficoll-Paque density gradient centrifugation. Trizol reagent was used to extract total RNA, and RNA quality was then checked on an Agilent 2100 Bioanalyzer.

Material: blood. This TCR was sampled from a man aged 35 to 55 with Graves' ophthalmopathy. Rearrangement joined TRBV2 to TRBJ2-3; the D gene is unclear. The DNA sequence is as follows: TGTGCCAGCAGTGCGGATCCCACAGATACGCAGTATTTT. Its protein reads: CASSADPTDTQYF.